This T cell receptor (beta chain) comes out of a study of patients and donors after allogeneic stem cell transplantation (dated by TCRdb to between 2020 and 2021). Library preparation was by RT-PCR. TCRdb lists the instrument as NextSeq 550. Using fastp trimming at Q25 and MiXCR clonotype assembly, TCRdb reanalyzed the public sequencing data and kept in-frame beta chains. Merged by CDR3 protein, the rows form single entries marked with the most common genes and DNA. This sample lists some 960,000 distinct CDR3 sequences; over 15% were detected once. Together, the top ten hold 6% of the sample. The CDR3, from cysteine to phenylalanine, totals 15 residues. Of all the DNA, just the CDR3 is kept, 45 bases in frame from base 1. V has 6 bases trimmed and J has 6 bases trimmed; junction bases matching no gene number 11. CDR1 and CDR2 (SGHTA, FQGNSA) derive from the germline V gene. This clonotype turned up a few times. No antigen is known for it. The record has no base qualities; no much larger clone is one base away.

Sample: blood, either unsorted or a sorted T cell fraction (not recorded which). The chain uses TRBV7-2 and TRBJ2-3; TRBD2 agrees with 8 junctional bases. The TCR originated in a human donor who was either an allogeneic HSCT recipient or a stem cell or donor lymphocyte infusion donor (not recorded which). It is not recorded whose cells these are; they may come from a transplant donor. The bases read TGTGCCAGCAGTTACCAAGCGGGGGCTTCCGATACGCAGTATTTT. The translation is CASSYQAGASDTQYF.